The table lists the clone carrying this T cell receptor (beta chain) with many counts. This sample was included in a study of blood T cell repertoires in COVID-19. The assay was immunoSEQ multiplex PCR, and TCRdb's table has in-frame clones only and misses some. In the table there are a few hundred thousand clones, about 87% of which are singletons. Germline V lookup: CDR1 SEHNR, CDR2 FQNEAQ (reference sequence). This CDR3 is built from 15 residues. V lost 7 bases and J lost 1, with 15 bases in between. The V gene is TRBV7-9, the J gene TRBJ2-3; D is ambiguous. The receptor was derived from an older woman with COVID-19, enrolled during active disease. Material for sequencing was peripheral blood. CDR3 DNA sequence: TGTGCCAGCACCAAGCTAGGTCTGGGCACAGATACGCAGTATTTT. Translated: CASTKLGLGTDTQYF. The full variable domain, rest sourced from reference TRBV7-9 and TRBJ2-3, is DTGVSQNPRHKITKRGQNVTFRCDPISEHNRLYWYRQTLGQGPEFLTYFQNEAQLEKSRLLSDRFSAERPKGSFSTLEIQRTEQGDSAMYLCASTKLGLGTDTQYFGPGTRLTVL.